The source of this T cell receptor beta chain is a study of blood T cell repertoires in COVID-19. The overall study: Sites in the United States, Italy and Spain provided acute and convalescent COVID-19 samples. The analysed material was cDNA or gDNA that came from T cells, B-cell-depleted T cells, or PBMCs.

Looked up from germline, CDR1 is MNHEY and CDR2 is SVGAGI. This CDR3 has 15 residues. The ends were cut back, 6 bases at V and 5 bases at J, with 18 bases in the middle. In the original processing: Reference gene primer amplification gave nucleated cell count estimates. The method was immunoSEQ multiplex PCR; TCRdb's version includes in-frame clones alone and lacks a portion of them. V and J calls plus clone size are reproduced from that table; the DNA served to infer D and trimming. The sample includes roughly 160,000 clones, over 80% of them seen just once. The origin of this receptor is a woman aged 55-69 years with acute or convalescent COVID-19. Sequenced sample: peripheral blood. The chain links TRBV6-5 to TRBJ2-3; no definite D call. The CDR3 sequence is CASRSLAKAQDTQYF. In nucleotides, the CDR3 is TGTGCCAGCAGGTCCCTTGCGAAAGCGCAAGATACGCAGTATTTT.